Listed below are T cell receptor beta chains from one sample, sequenced in a study of Tregs in tolerant kidney transplant recipients. Method: immunoSEQ multiplex PCR; TCRdb's copy keeps in-frame clones and lacks some. The table records about 59,000 clones, 65% to 85% of them present only once. The specimen sequenced was CD4+ T cells from blood. The origin of the receptors is a human donor in good health. Each CDR3 is given with its conserved first and last residue. The order of the fields is D gene, clone size, V gene, J gene, CDR3 DNA, CDR3 protein. D genes are given only for firm matches. Clone size appears in some rows only: once, few, many, or a class for an expanded clone.

-	medium-sized	TRBV11-1	TRBJ2-7	TGTGCCAGCAGCTTAGCCACCTACGAGCAGTACTTC	CASSLATYEQYF
TRBD2	-	TRBV27	TRBJ2-5	TGTGCCAGCAGTTTAGGGGGGACTAGCGGAGAGACCCAGTACTTC	CASSLGGTSGETQYF
TRBD1	-	TRBV4-1	TRBJ2-2	TGCGCCAGCAGCCTGACAGGGGAGAACACCGGGGAGCTGTTTTTT	CASSLTGENTGELFF
TRBD1	-	TRBV2	TRBJ1-1	TGTGCCAGCACGGACAGGGGATGGAAGGACACTGAAGCTTTCTTT	CASTDRGWKDTEAFF
-	once	TRBV14	TRBJ1-1	TGTGCCAGCTCCACGGGGCGGGGAGCTTTCTTT	CASSTGRGAFF
-	-	TRBV6-6	TRBJ1-2	TGTGCCAGCAAAAAGGGGTCGGTCGACTATGGCTACACCTTC	CASKKGSVDYGYTF
TRBD1	-	TRBV18	TRBJ2-2	TGTGCCAGCTCACGTCCAACAGGGGTCGACACCGGGGAGCTGTTTTTT	CASSRPTGVDTGELFF
TRBD2	-	TRBV7-2	TRBJ2-3	TGTGCCAGCAGCTCAAGGGGCGGGGGACCCACAGATACGCAGTATTTT	CASSSRGGGPTDTQYF
-	-	TRBV4-1	TRBJ2-1	TGCGCCAGCAGCCAAGTAGCCAATGAGCAGTTCTTC	CASSQVANEQFF
TRBD2	-	TRBV2	TRBJ2-5	TGTGCCAGCAGTAGGACTAGCGGGGGGGCGCGTGAGACCCAGTACTTC	CASSRTSGGARETQYF
TRBD1	-	TRBV5-6	TRBJ2-7	TGTGCCAGCAGCCGTGCAGGGGGCGCGCACCACGAGCAGTACTTC	CASSRAGGAHHEQYF
-	-	TRBV5-6	TRBJ1-4	TGTGCCAGCAGCTTGTGGGGTCCTGGGGAAAAACTGTTTTTT	CASSLWGPGEKLFF
TRBD1	-	TRBV2	TRBJ2-1	TGTGCCAGCAGCGGGACAGGGGGCAATGAGCAGTTCTTC	CASSGTGGNEQFF
-	-	TRBV5-1	TRBJ2-1	TGCGCCAGCAGCCCGGGACTTGGCGATGAGCAGTTCTTC	CASSPGLGDEQFF
-	-	TRBV7-2	TRBJ2-7	TGTGCCAGCAGTCGGACCCGCCAAGACGAGCAGTACTTC	CASSRTRQDEQYF